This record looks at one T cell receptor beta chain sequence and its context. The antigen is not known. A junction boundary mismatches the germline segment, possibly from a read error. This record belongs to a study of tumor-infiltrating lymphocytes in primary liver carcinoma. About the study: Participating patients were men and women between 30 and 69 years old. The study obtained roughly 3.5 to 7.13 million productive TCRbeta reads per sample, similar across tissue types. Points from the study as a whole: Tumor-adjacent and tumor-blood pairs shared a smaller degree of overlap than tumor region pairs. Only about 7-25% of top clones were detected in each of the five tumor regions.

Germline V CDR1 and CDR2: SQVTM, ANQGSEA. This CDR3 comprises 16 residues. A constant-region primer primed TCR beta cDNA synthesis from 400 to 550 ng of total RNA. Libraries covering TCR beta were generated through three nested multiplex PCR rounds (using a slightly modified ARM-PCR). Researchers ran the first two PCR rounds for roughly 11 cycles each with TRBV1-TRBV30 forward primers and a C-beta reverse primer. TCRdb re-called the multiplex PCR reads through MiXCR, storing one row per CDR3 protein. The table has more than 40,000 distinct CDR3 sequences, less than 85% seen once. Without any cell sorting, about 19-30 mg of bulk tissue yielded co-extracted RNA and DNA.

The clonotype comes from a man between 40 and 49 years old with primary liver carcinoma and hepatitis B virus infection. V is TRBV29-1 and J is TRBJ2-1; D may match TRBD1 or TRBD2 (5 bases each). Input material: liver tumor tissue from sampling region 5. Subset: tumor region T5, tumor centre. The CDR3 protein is CSVEWDGIRSYNEQFF. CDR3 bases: TGCAGCGTTGAATGGGACGGGATTAGGTCTTACAATGAACAGTTCTTC.